Listed below are T cell receptor beta chains from one sample, sequenced in a study of blood T cell repertoires in COVID-19. Profiling relied on immunoSEQ multiplex PCR, and the TCRdb table lists in-frame clones only, not all of them. Found here are 300,000 to 450,000 clones, 87% of them singletons; the top ten hold 0.9% to 1.2%. The sample consisted of PBMCs or T cells enriched from blood (not recorded which). The source is a woman aged 25 to 45 who had recovered from COVID-19. Both conserved end residues are part of each CDR3. D genes are given only for firm matches. Clone size appears in some rows only: once, few, many, or a class for an expanded clone.

j_call,clone_size,v_call,d_call,cdr3_nt,cdr3_aa
TRBJ2-5,few,TRBV7-2,.,TGTGCCAGCAGCGTTCAGGGACAAAGCCAAGAGACCCAGTACTTC,CASSVQGQSQETQYF
TRBJ2-7,.,TRBV21-1,.,TGTGCCAGCAGCGAACCTAACAGGGGATTAGGACCCTACGAGCAGTACTTC,CASSEPNRGLGPYEQYF
TRBJ2-1,once,TRBV29-1,TRBD2,TGCAGCGTTGGGGGGTGGGCTAGCGGGGTCTACAATGAGCAGTTCTTC,CSVGGWASGVYNEQFF
TRBJ2-6,.,TRBV7-8,.,TGTGCCAGCAGCTTAGAGAGGGTCTCTGGGGCCAACGTCCTGACTTTC,CASSLERVSGANVLTF
TRBJ1-4,.,TRBV6-2/TRBV6-3,TRBD1,TGTGCCAGCAGTTCCCCGGGACAGGGGAGGGAAAAACTGTTTTTT,CASSSPGQGREKLFF
TRBJ1-4,.,TRBV30,TRBD1,TGTGCCTGGAGAAATGCAGGGGGTAGTCGAAAACTGTTTTTT,CAWRNAGGSRKLFF
TRBJ2-7,.,TRBV6-5,.,TGTGCCAGCAGCCCACAGTGGGCACAGTCCCACGAGCAGTACTTC,CASSPQWAQSHEQYF
TRBJ1-5,.,TRBV27,TRBD1,TGTGCCAGCAGTTTATTGGGCGCAGGGGGGCTGGGGCCCCAGCATTTT,CASSLLGAGGLGPQHF
TRBJ2-5,once,TRBV4-3,TRBD2,TGCGCCAGCAGCCAAACTAGCGGGGGGCGGGAGACCCAGTACTTC,CASSQTSGGRETQYF
TRBJ2-5,.,TRBV29-1,TRBD1,TGCAGCATCGCCCGGGACAGCCAAGAGACCCAGTACTTC,CSIARDSQETQYF
TRBJ1-2,.,TRBV9,TRBD1,TGTGCCAGCAGCGTAGTGACAGGGGGCGACTATGGCTACACCTTC,CASSVVTGGDYGYTF
TRBJ2-3,.,TRBV7-9,.,TGTGCCAGCAGCCAGGGGGCTAGCGGGGCCTCCAATACGCAGTATTTT,CASSQGASGASNTQYF
TRBJ2-2,.,TRBV27,TRBD1,TGTGCCAGCAGTTTAAGGGGGCAGGTCACCGGGGAGCTGTTTTTT,CASSLRGQVTGELFF
TRBJ1-3,.,TRBV19,.,TGTGCCAGTAGAGCGGACAGTCTTTCTGGAAACACCATATATTTT,CASRADSLSGNTIYF
TRBJ1-3,.,TRBV18,.,TGTGCCAGCTCACCACGCGGGGAGTCTGGAAACACCATATATTTT,CASSPRGESGNTIYF
TRBJ1-4,.,TRBV5-1,.,TGCGCCAGCAGCTTGGCCGATTCGGGGAGTAATGAAAAACTGTTTTTT,CASSLADSGSNEKLFF
TRBJ2-5,once,TRBV3-1/TRBV3-2,.,TGTGCCAGCAGTCCCTTCGGTAGGGAGGCAGGGGAGACCCAGTACTTC,CASSPFGREAGETQYF
TRBJ1-1,.,TRBV28,.,TGTGCCAGCAGCTCCCCGAACACTGAAGCTTTCTTT,CASSSPNTEAFF
TRBJ1-2,.,TRBV20-1,.,TGCAGTGCTAGTGAACCGCTGAGCTATGGCTACACCTTC,CSASEPLSYGYTF
TRBJ1-5,.,TRBV30,.,TGTGCCTGGAGTGTGAGTGGTCAGCCCCAGCATTTT,CAWSVSGQPQHF
TRBJ1-2,.,TRBV5-6,TRBD1,TGTGCCAGCAGCTTGGAGGGCAGGGGGCCGGATTATGGCTACACCTTC,CASSLEGRGPDYGYTF
TRBJ2-7,.,TRBV18,.,TGTGCCAGCTCACCGTTCGGGGGAGACTACGAGCAGTACTTC,CASSPFGGDYEQYF
TRBJ2-1,.,TRBV3-1/TRBV3-2,TRBD2,TGTGCCAGCAGCCAGCTAGCGGGGAGGCAGAATGAGCAGTTCTTC,CASSQLAGRQNEQFF
TRBJ2-1,.,TRBV2,TRBD2,TGTGCCAGGGCCCCGGCGGGGGGGACCATTGAGCAGTTCTTC,CARAPAGGTIEQFF